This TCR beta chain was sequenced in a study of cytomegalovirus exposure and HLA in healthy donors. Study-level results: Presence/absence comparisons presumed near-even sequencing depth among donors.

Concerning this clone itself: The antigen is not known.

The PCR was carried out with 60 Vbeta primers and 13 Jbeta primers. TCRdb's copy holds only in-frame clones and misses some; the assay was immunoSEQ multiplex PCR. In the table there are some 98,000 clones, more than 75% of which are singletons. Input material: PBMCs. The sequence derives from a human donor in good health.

The CDR3 sequence is CASSFEARSRFYEQYF. The CDR3 DNA follows: TGCGCCAGCAGCTTTGAAGCCAGGTCTCGGTTCTACGAGCAGTACTTC. The J gene is TRBJ2-7, the V gene TRBV5-1; no clear D gene. CDR3 length: 16 residues. The germline V gene has CDR1 SGHRS and CDR2 YFSETQ. Trimming left V 2 bases short and J 3 bases short, with 18 bases between.